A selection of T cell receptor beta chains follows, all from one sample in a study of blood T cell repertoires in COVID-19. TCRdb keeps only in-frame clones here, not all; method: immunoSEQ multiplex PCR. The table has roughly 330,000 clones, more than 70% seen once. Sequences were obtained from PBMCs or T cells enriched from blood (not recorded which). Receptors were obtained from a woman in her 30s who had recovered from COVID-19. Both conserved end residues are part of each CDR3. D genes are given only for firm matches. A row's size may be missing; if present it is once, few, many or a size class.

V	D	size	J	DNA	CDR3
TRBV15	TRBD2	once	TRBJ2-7	TGTGCCACCAGCAGAGACCTACTTCCGGGACTAGCGGGGTCAGAGCAGTACTTC	CATSRDLLPGLAGSEQYF
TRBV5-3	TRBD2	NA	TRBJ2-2	TGTGCCAGAAGCCCCGACAGCGGGGGGCAGGGGGAGCTGTTTTTT	CARSPDSGGQGELFF
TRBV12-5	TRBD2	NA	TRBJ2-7	TGTGCTAGTGGTTTGGAGCTAGCGGGGGGCTCGAGCTCCTACGAGCAGTACTTC	CASGLELAGGSSSYEQYF
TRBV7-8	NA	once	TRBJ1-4	TGTGCCAGCAGCCCCAGTTCGTCCAATGAAAAACTGTTTTTT	CASSPSSSNEKLFF
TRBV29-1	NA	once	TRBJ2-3	TGCAGCGTTGGCCCCGGGGTGAGCACAGATACGCAGTATTTT	CSVGPGVSTDTQYF
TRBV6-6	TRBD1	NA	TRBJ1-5	TGTGCCAGCAGTTCAGCACAGGGGGTGAATCAGCCCCAGCATTTT	CASSSAQGVNQPQHF
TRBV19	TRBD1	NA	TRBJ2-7	TGTGCCAGTAGTGAGGGACAGGGGGCTCCGTCCTACGAGCAGTACTTC	CASSEGQGAPSYEQYF
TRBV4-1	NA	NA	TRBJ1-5	TGCGCCAGCAGCCAAGATAAAGCGGTTTCGCCCCAGCATTTT	CASSQDKAVSPQHF
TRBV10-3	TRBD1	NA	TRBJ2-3	TGTGCCATCAGGGGCGCCCGGGGACAGGATGGCACAGATACGCAGTATTTT	CAIRGARGQDGTDTQYF
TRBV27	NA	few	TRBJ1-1	TGTGCCAGCAGACCTTTGACTTTTCAGACGGGGAACACTGAAGCTTTCTTT	CASRPLTFQTGNTEAFF
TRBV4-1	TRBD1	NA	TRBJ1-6	TGCGCCCGCAGCCCACAGGGGGCAAGGAGCTCCTATAATTCACCCCTCCACTTT	CARSPQGARSSYNSPLHF
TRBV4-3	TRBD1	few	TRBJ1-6	TGCGCCAGCAGCCGGGACAGAGATAATTCACCCCTCCACTTT	CASSRDRDNSPLHF
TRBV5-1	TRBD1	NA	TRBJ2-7	TGCGCCAGCAGCATGTCCGGGACAGGGAACCCCTACGAGCAGTACTTC	CASSMSGTGNPYEQYF
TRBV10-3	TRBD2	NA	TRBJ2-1	TGTGCCATCAGCCCTAGCGGGGGAGGGTATGAGCAGTTCTTC	CAISPSGGGYEQFF
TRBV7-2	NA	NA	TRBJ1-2	TGTGCCAGCAGCCCCGGACTGTATGGCTACACCTTC	CASSPGLYGYTF
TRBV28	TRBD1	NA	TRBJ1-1	TGTGCCAGTGTTATAGTGGGACAGGGGGTTCCGGGCGCAGCTTTCTTT	CASVIVGQGVPGAAFF
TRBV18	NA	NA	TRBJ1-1	TGTGCCAGCTCCCTACAGGACAGTGAAGCTTTCTTT	CASSLQDSEAFF
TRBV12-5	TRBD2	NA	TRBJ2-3	TGTGCTAGTGGTCTTATCCTAGCGGGGAGACCACTTACAGATACGCAGTATTTT	CASGLILAGRPLTDTQYF
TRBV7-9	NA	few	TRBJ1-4	TGTGCCAGCAGCCGACCCGGGGGAGATGAAAAACTGTTTTTT	CASSRPGGDEKLFF
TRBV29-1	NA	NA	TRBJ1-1	TGCAGCGTTGAACCTCGGGCGGGGGACACTGAAGCTTTCTTT	CSVEPRAGDTEAFF
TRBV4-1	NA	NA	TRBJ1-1	TGCGCCAGCAGCCAAGGGTCTTGGGGCCGGGGGGGATTGAACACTGAAGCTTTCTTT	CASSQGSWGRGGLNTEAFF
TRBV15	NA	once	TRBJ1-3	TGTGCCACCAGCAGAGATCGGGCAGGGACTGGAAACACCATATATTTT	CATSRDRAGTGNTIYF
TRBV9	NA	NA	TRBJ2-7	TGTGCCAGCAGCGTAGCTACTTCTTCGGTCGAGCAGTACTTC	CASSVATSSVEQYF
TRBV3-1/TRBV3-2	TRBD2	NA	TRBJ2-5	TGTGCCAGCAGCCAAGTTGCGGGGGGGCGAGAGACCCAGTACTTC	CASSQVAGGRETQYF
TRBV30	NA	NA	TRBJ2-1	TGTGCCTGGAGTGTACTTCACCTACCGCAGTTCTTC	CAWSVLHLPQFF
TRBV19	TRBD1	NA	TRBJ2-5	TGTGCCAGTAGTCCCGGACAGGGGGGAGAGACCCAGTACTTC	CASSPGQGGETQYF
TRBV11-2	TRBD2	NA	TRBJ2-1	TGTGCCAGCAGCTTAACTAGCGGTTCCAATGAGCAGTTCTTC	CASSLTSGSNEQFF
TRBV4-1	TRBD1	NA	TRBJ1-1	TGCGCCAGCAGCCAAAGACAGGGTGCGAACACTGAAGCTTTCTTT	CASSQRQGANTEAFF
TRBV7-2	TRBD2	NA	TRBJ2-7	TGTGCCAGCAGCTTAGTCATAGCGGGGGGGCGCGAGCAGTACTTC	CASSLVIAGGREQYF
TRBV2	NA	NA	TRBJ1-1	TGTGCCAGCCTCTCCACAGGGAGGGGCCAGGGGACTGAAGCTTTCTTT	CASLSTGRGQGTEAFF
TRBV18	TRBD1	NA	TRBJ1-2	TGTGCCAGCTCACCCCTGGGACAGGACTACTATGGCTACACCTTC	CASSPLGQDYYGYTF
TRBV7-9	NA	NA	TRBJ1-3	TGTGCCAGCAGCTTAGCGCTGGGCATTTCAAACACCATATATTTT	CASSLALGISNTIYF
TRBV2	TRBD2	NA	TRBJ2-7	TGTGCCAGCACCCCACTAGCGGGGGGCTTCTACGAGCAGTACTTC	CASTPLAGGFYEQYF
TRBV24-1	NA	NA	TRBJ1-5	TGTGCCACCAGTGAAACAGCCTACGGCAATCAGCCCCAGCATTTT	CATSETAYGNQPQHF